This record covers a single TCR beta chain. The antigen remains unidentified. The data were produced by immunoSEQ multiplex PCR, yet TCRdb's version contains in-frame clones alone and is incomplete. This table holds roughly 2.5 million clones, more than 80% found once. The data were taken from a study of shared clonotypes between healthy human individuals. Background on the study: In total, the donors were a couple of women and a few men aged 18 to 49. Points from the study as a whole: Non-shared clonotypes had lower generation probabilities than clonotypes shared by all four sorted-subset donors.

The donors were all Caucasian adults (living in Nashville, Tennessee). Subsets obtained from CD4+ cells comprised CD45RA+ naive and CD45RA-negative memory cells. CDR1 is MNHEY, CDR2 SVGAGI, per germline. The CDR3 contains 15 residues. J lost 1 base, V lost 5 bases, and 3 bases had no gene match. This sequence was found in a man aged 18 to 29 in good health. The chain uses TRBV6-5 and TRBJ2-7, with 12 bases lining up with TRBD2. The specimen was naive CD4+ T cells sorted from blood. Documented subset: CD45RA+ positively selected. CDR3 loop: CASSVLAGGSYEQYF. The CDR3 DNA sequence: TGTGCCAGCAGTGTACTAGCGGGAGGTTCCTACGAGCAGTACTTC.